The clone carrying this TCR beta chain was seen a handful of times. Its antigen is not known. The data are from a study of T cell repertoires in cytomegalovirus infection. Study details: Signatures in public TCR beta sequences pointed to both CMV infection and matching HLA type.

TCRdb re-called the reads through MiXCR, storing one row per CDR3 protein. This sample yields 300,000 to 400,000 distinct CDR3 sequences, of which almost 30% are seen a single time; around 20% belongs to the top ten. The CDR3 has 16 amino acids. Germline lookup yields CDR1 DFQATT and CDR2 SNEGSKA (reference sequence). V was shortened by 3 bases and J by 5 bases, with 19 bases between the two germline ends. This sequence originates from a human donor in good health (CMV status not recorded). Some clones in this sample may be carry-over from other donors' samples. The V gene is TRBV20-1, the J gene TRBJ2-2; D might be TRBD2 (6 bases). The sequencing used cultured PBMCs, collected from culture after CMV antigen stimulation. Here the CDR3 DNA reads TGCAGTGCTAGCATGGAGGGGTCCCCCAGTACCGGGGAGCTGTTTTTT. Amino acid sequence: CSASMEGSPSTGELFF.